This T cell receptor beta chain was documented in a study of T cell changes during pregnancy in multiple sclerosis. The CDR3 is 11 residues long. V was trimmed by 5 bases and J by 8 bases, leaving 6 bases between them. From germline, CDR1 is MDHEN and CDR2 SYDVKM. Libraries were prepared by immunoSEQ multiplex PCR; TCRdb keeps only in-frame clonotypes and omits some of them. The sample records some 28,000 clones, roughly nine tenths being singletons. The sequencing used CD8+ T cells from peripheral blood mononuclear cells, collected before pregnancy. The source is a female donor with multiple sclerosis, enrolled in a pregnancy study. The rearrangement links TRBV28 to TRBJ1-4; D gene unclear. In nucleotides, the CDR3 is TGTGCCAGCAGTACGGTGGAAAAACTGTTTTTT. It codes for CASSTVEKLFF.